These T cell receptor beta chains were read from a single sample in a study of control samples from healthy donors and cancer patients. Repertoires were generated with immunoSEQ multiplex PCR, while TCRdb's copy carries only in-frame clones and drops some. The data hold about 140,000 clones, with approximately 92% observed a single time. Sequences were obtained from blood. The source is a young man in good health. CDR3s include the opening cysteine and the closing phenylalanine or tryptophan. The order of the fields is D gene, J gene, clone size, V gene, CDR3 protein, CDR3 DNA. The D gene is left open where the match is weak. Expanded clones are given a class, and other clones once, few, many or no size at all.

NA	TRBJ2-1	NA	TRBV2	CASSGQTVHSYNEQFF	TGTGCCAGCAGTGGCCAAACGGTCCACTCCTACAATGAGCAGTTCTTC
NA	TRBJ2-7	NA	TRBV5-6	CASRAHGGDSYEQYF	TGTGCCAGCAGGGCCCACGGGGGAGACTCCTACGAGCAGTACTTC
NA	TRBJ2-2	NA	TRBV19	CASRRTHDPGELFF	TGTGCCAGTAGACGGACGCATGACCCCGGGGAGCTGTTTTTT
NA	TRBJ1-2	NA	TRBV9	CASSSRGGDHYGYTF	TGTGCCAGCAGCTCGAGGGGAGGGGACCACTATGGCTACACCTTC
NA	TRBJ1-1	NA	TRBV5-1	CASSLAGETEAFF	TGCGCCAGCAGCTTGGCTGGGGAGACTGAAGCTTTCTTT
TRBD1	TRBJ1-1	NA	TRBV18	CASSGQVNTEAFF	TGTGCCAGCTCAGGACAGGTGAACACTGAAGCTTTCTTT
NA	TRBJ2-3	NA	TRBV7-3	CASSLKRRLGAEGTDTQYF	TGTGCCAGCAGCTTAAAGAGGCGGCTAGGTGCGGAGGGCACAGATACGCAGTATTTT
NA	TRBJ1-4	NA	TRBV7-2	CASSLGPIDRQANEKLFF	TGTGCCAGCAGCTTAGGCCCAATAGACAGACAAGCTAATGAAAAACTGTTTTTT
TRBD2	TRBJ2-1	NA	TRBV6-2/TRBV6-3	CASSYMSPGTSEYNEQFF	TGTGCCAGCAGTTACATGAGCCCCGGGACTAGCGAATACAATGAGCAGTTCTTC
TRBD2	TRBJ2-1	NA	TRBV19	CASSNSGRANEQFF	TGTGCCAGTAGTAATAGCGGGAGGGCCAATGAGCAGTTCTTC
NA	TRBJ2-1	NA	TRBV7-9	CASSSQRLARRDEQFF	TGTGCCAGCAGCTCCCAGAGGCTAGCACGTCGGGATGAGCAGTTCTTC
TRBD1	TRBJ1-1	few	TRBV24-1	CATRQGAGYTEAFF	TGTGCCACCAGGCAGGGGGCCGGATACACTGAAGCTTTCTTT
TRBD1	TRBJ1-2	NA	TRBV29-1	CSVAGTGGYGYTF	TGCAGCGTTGCCGGGACAGGAGGCTACGGCTACACCTTC
TRBD1	TRBJ2-1	NA	TRBV7-2	CASSFDRGENNEQFF	TGTGCCAGCAGCTTCGACAGGGGGGAAAACAATGAGCAGTTCTTC
TRBD1	TRBJ2-3	NA	TRBV28	CASRTGTGVTDTQYF	TGTGCCAGCAGGACCGGGACAGGGGTCACAGATACGCAGTATTTT
NA	TRBJ1-4	NA	TRBV2	CASSDGAGFSVF	TGTGCCAGCAGTGACGGGGCAGGTTTCTCGGTTTTT
TRBD1	TRBJ1-1	NA	TRBV5-1	CASSVTTGGTEAFF	TGCGCCAGCAGCGTAACGACAGGGGGCACTGAAGCTTTCTTT
NA	TRBJ2-4	NA	TRBV30	CAWSSRLDIQYF	TGTGCCTGGAGTAGCAGGCTGGACATTCAGTACTTC
NA	TRBJ2-3	NA	TRBV11-2	CASSDGSGTDTQYF	TGTGCCAGCAGCGACGGCTCAGGAACAGATACGCAGTATTTT
NA	TRBJ2-7	NA	TRBV29-1	CSVGGAGEQYF	TGCAGCGTTGGGGGGGCTGGGGAGCAGTACTTC
TRBD1	TRBJ1-1	NA	TRBV7-2	CASSHDRGWTEAFF	TGTGCCAGCAGCCATGACAGGGGTTGGACTGAAGCTTTCTTT
TRBD1	TRBJ2-2	NA	TRBV11-2	CASSRRQGVNTGELFF	TGTGCCAGCAGCCGCAGACAGGGGGTTAACACCGGGGAGCTGTTTTTT
NA	TRBJ2-7	NA	TRBV19	CASSPAGLPSYEQYF	TGTGCCAGTAGTCCCGCGGGACTTCCTTCCTACGAGCAGTACTTC
TRBD1	TRBJ2-1	NA	TRBV11-1	CASSPIPGQGGEQFF	TGTGCCAGCAGCCCCATTCCGGGACAGGGAGGTGAGCAGTTCTTC
TRBD1	TRBJ1-2	NA	TRBV6-1	CASRGTGNYGYTF	TGTGCCAGCAGGGGGACAGGCAACTATGGCTACACCTTC
NA	TRBJ1-6	NA	TRBV30	CAWSSGTYNSPLHF	TGTGCCTGGAGCTCAGGGACCTATAATTCACCCCTCCACTTT
NA	TRBJ2-7	NA	TRBV7-2	CASSPRGEIAYEQYF	TGTGCCAGCAGCCCCCGAGGGGAGATCGCCTACGAGCAGTACTTC
NA	TRBJ1-1	NA	TRBV5-6	CASSLVQVGAAFF	TGTGCCAGCAGCTTGGTTCAGGTGGGGGCAGCTTTCTTT
NA	TRBJ2-1	NA	TRBV19	CASRSSGYSYNEQFF	TGTGCCAGTAGATCCTCAGGGTATTCCTACAATGAGCAGTTCTTC
TRBD1	TRBJ1-2	once	TRBV7-9	CASSPIRPGDRGPVGF	TGTGCCAGCAGCCCAATCCGTCCCGGGGACAGGGGGCCCGTCGGCTTC
TRBD1	TRBJ2-1	NA	TRBV7-9	CASSHGQVEYNEQFF	TGTGCCAGCAGCCACGGACAGGTGGAATACAATGAGCAGTTCTTC
NA	TRBJ1-1	NA	TRBV5-5	CASSLAGRNTEAFF	TGTGCCAGCAGCTTGGCCGGGCGAAACACTGAAGCTTTCTTT
NA	TRBJ2-5	NA	TRBV6-6	CASSPQETQYF	TGTGCCAGCAGTCCCCAAGAGACCCAGTACTTC
NA	TRBJ2-7	NA	TRBV27	CASSLRVSYEQYF	TGTGCCAGCAGTCTCCGGGTTTCCTACGAGCAGTACTTC
TRBD1	TRBJ1-5	NA	TRBV29-1	CSVIGTGGNQPQHF	TGCAGCGTAATCGGGACAGGGGGCAATCAGCCCCAGCATTTT
NA	TRBJ2-2	NA	TRBV28	CASSPSLQNTGELFF	TGTGCCAGCAGTCCTTCCTTACAGAACACCGGGGAGCTGTTTTTT
TRBD2	TRBJ2-3	NA	TRBV24-1	CATSDRLAGEGWDTQYF	TGTGCCACCAGTGACCGACTAGCGGGAGAGGGGTGGGATACGCAGTATTTT
TRBD1	TRBJ2-2	NA	TRBV7-9	CASGQGTGELFF	TGTGCCTCGGGACAGGGAACCGGGGAGCTGTTTTTT
TRBD1	TRBJ2-7	NA	TRBV30	CAWSTWDRGSAGGEQYF	TGTGCCTGGAGTACATGGGACAGGGGTTCCGCGGGGGGTGAGCAGTACTTC
NA	TRBJ2-7	NA	TRBV4-1	CASSQGPWTKNSSYEQYF	TGCGCCAGCAGCCAAGGCCCTTGGACCAAAAATAGCTCCTACGAGCAGTACTTC
NA	TRBJ2-5	NA	TRBV9	CASSVVASGGGTQYF	TGTGCCAGCAGCGTAGTAGCGAGCGGCGGAGGAACCCAGTACTTC
TRBD1	TRBJ1-1	NA	TRBV28	CASSLIQQGTYTEAFF	TGTGCCAGCAGTCTTATCCAACAGGGGACCTACACTGAAGCTTTCTTT
TRBD1	TRBJ1-6	NA	TRBV7-8	CASSKTGGRSPLHF	TGTGCCAGCAGCAAGACAGGGGGGCGCTCACCCCTCCACTTT
NA	TRBJ1-4	NA	TRBV15	CATSSGRGDEKLFF	TGTGCCACCAGCTCGGGACGGGGGGATGAAAAACTGTTTTTT
TRBD1	TRBJ1-5	NA	TRBV27	CASRGQSDSNQPQHF	TGTGCCAGTCGGGGACAGAGCGATAGCAATCAGCCCCAGCATTTT
NA	TRBJ1-1	once	TRBV3-1/TRBV3-2	CASSQGPTFSNTEAFF	TGTGCCAGCAGCCAGGGGCCGACTTTCTCGAACACTGAAGCTTTCTTT
NA	TRBJ1-2	NA	TRBV4-1	CASSQDRRGWGYGYTF	TGCGCCAGCAGCCAAGATCGTAGGGGATGGGGCTATGGCTACACCTTC
NA	TRBJ2-3	NA	TRBV20-1	CSGGSTDTQYF	TGCAGTGGGGGGAGCACAGATACGCAGTATTTT
NA	TRBJ2-1	NA	TRBV11-2	CASSPTTGIYEQFF	TGTGCCAGCAGCCCTACGACAGGTATCTATGAGCAGTTCTTC
NA	TRBJ2-7	NA	TRBV18	CASSPAAGAYEQYF	TGTGCCAGCTCACCAGCAGCAGGAGCCTACGAGCAGTACTTC